The 23 T cell receptor beta chains below were found in one sample sequenced in a study of Graves' ophthalmopathy and Graves' hyperthyroidism. TCR beta CDR3 amplification used RNA transcripts. In the first round, RT-PCR was carried out with HTBI primers, and a multiplex PCR formed the second round. MiXCR, run by TCRdb on the multiplex PCR reads, gives a single entry per CDR3 protein. The table includes approximately 640,000 distinct CDR3 sequences, about 40% detected once. The specimen was peripheral blood. These receptors all come from an adult man with Graves' ophthalmopathy.

This clonotype was recorded many times. The chain combines TRBV15 with TRBJ2-3, with D uncertain. The length of the CDR3 is 11 residues. CDR1 and CDR2 (germline): LNHNV, YYDKDF (reference sequence). Trimming left V 8 bases short and J 1 base short, with 4 bases between. As DNA, the CDR3 is TGTGCCACCTCCCGCACAGATACGCAGTATTTT. Translated, it gives CATSRTDTQYF. The full variable domain, rest sourced from reference TRBV15 and TRBJ2-3, is DAMVIQNPRYQVTQFGKPVTLSCSQTLNHNVMYWYQQKSSQAPKLLFHYYDKDFNNEADTPDNFQSRRPNTSFCFLDIRSPGLGDTAMYLCATSRTDTQYFGPGTRLTVL.

This clonotype was detected ten times or more. The J gene is TRBJ2-5, the V gene TRBV20-1; D is possibly TRBD1 (6 bases). Germline assignment: CDR1 DFQATT and CDR2 SNEGSKA (reference sequence). The CDR3 is made up of 14 amino acids. Between the trimmed V and J ends, which lost 3 bases and 1 base, there was a span of 12 bases. The CDR3 loop is CSARRTARQETQYF. CDR3 nucleotides: TGCAGTGCTAGGCGGACAGCCCGCCAAGAGACCCAGTACTTC.

This clonotype was seen many times. The genes are TRBV24-1 and TRBJ2-2; D gene ambiguous. The CDR3 is 14 amino acids. V shed 2 bases and J shed 4 bases, with 7 bases lying between them. Germline V gives CDR1 KGHDR, CDR2 SFDVKD. CDR3 amino acids: CATSDSDVTGELFF. The CDR3, as DNA: TGTGCCACCAGTGATTCTGACGTCACCGGGGAGCTGTTTTTT.

This chain links TRBV29-1 with TRBJ2-7; D is possibly TRBD2 (7 bases). CDR1 and CDR2 from the germline V gene are SQVTM and ANQGSEA. This CDR3 is built from 12 residues. Trimming took 7 bases from V and 7 from J, leaving 17 bases between them. The CDR3 region is CSATDGGHEQYF. The CDR3, as DNA: TGCAGCGCAACGGACGGGGGGCATGAGCAGTACTTC.

The sample holds a few counts of this clonotype. A junction boundary mismatches the germline segment, possibly from a read error. The V and J genes are TRBV10-3 and TRBJ2-7; TRBD1 or TRBD2 may be the D gene (5 bases each). Germline assignment: CDR1 ENHRY and CDR2 SYGVKD. The CDR3 extends over 13 amino acids. CDR3 sequence reads: CASSSGLRGEQYF. For the CDR3, the DNA is TGTGCCAGCAGTTCGGGGCTCCGGGGCGAGCAGTACTTC.

The chain employs TRBV2 and TRBJ2-7, with 7 bases matching TRBD2. The CDR3 runs 14 residues. Germline CDR1 reads SNHLY; CDR2 reads FYNNEI. Unmatched junction bases numbered 11, after V lost 5 bases and J lost 7 bases. CDR3 nucleotides: TGTGCCAGCAGTTTACAGGCGGGAGTCTGGGAGCAGTACTTC. Translation: CASSLQAGVWEQYF.

This clonotype turned up a few times. This chain connects TRBV5-1 to TRBJ2-7; 7 bases are shared with TRBD2. The CDR3 spans 16 residues. Trimming took 0 bases from V and 2 from J; bases not matched to a gene: 8. Germline assignment: CDR1 SGHRS and CDR2 YFSETQ. The CDR3 loop is CASSLEGGSGTYEQYF. Here the CDR3 DNA reads TGCGCCAGCAGCTTGGAAGGCGGGAGTGGGACCTACGAGCAGTACTTC.

Many counts were recorded for this clonotype. This chain joins TRBV10-3 and TRBJ2-6; 8 positions agree with TRBD1. V shed 3 bases, J shed 3 bases, and the junction held 10 bases outside the gene matches. This CDR3 has 18 amino acids. Germline CDR1 reads ENHRY; CDR2 reads SYGVKD. The CDR3 reads CAISEVWTGPDGANVLTF. The CDR3 coding sequence is TGTGCCATCAGTGAAGTGTGGACAGGGCCTGATGGGGCCAACGTCCTGACTTTC.

This clonotype was counted only a few times. The chain joins TRBV29-1 to TRBJ2-5, with TRBD1 matching over 8 bases. Germline V gene sequence: CDR1 SQVTM, CDR2 ANQGSEA. The V gene end was trimmed by 4 bases and the J gene end by 2 bases; junction bases not matched to a gene: 3. The CDR3 contains 13 residues. CDR3 loop: CSVGQGAQETQYF. Here the CDR3 DNA reads TGCAGCGTTGGGCAGGGGGCTCAAGAGACCCAGTACTTC. The variable domain in full, completed from reference TRBV29-1 and TRBJ2-5, reads SAVISQKPSRDICQRGTSLTIQCQVDSQVTMMFWYRQQPGQSLTLIATANQGSEATYESGFVIDKFPISRPNLTFSTLTVSNMSPEDSSIYLCSVGQGAQETQYFGPGTRLLVL.

This clonotype was detected many times. The gene calls are TRBV29-1 and TRBJ2-2, with D tentatively TRBD2 (6 bases). V was pared by 7 bases and J by 8 bases, with 11 bases between. Germline CDR1 and CDR2: SQVTM and ANQGSEA. This CDR3 spans 11 amino acids. DNA for the CDR3: TGCAGCGCCGGAGGGGTGGGGGAGCTGTTTTTT. Its protein is CSAGGVGELFF.

The V and J genes are TRBV10-3 and TRBJ1-1; D not resolved. This CDR3 has 12 amino acids. Germline CDR1 is ENHRY and CDR2 is SYGVKD. As DNA, the CDR3 is TGTGCTACCCGGGAGGAGGACACTGAAGCTTTCTTT. Protein product: CATREEDTEAFF.

This chain links TRBV7-9 with TRBJ1-6, with unresolved D. The length of the CDR3 is 14 residues. Trimming stripped 3 bases from V and 6 bases from J, with 9 bases between. Germline V gene data show CDR1 as SEHNR and CDR2 as FQNEAQ (reference sequence). The CDR3 bases are TGTGCCAGCAGCTTCGGGCCGATTAATTCACCCCTCCACTTT. It codes for CASSFGPINSPLHF.

V and J are TRBV5-5 and TRBJ1-2; 8 bases map to TRBD1. CDR1 is SGHKS and CDR2 is YYEKEE in the germline V gene (reference sequence). V lost 2 bases to trimming and J lost 8 bases; unmatched junction nucleotides: 2. This CDR3 is 12 amino acids long. The CDR3: CASSFRDRGYTF. CDR3 DNA sequence: TGTGCCAGCAGCTTCAGGGACAGGGGCTACACCTTC.

This clonotype has at least ten counts. V and J are TRBV10-3 and TRBJ2-5; D gene uncertain. Trimming pared 11 bases from V and 5 bases from J, leaving 9 bases between. The CDR3 has 10 amino acids. Germline CDR1 ENHRY, CDR2 SYGVKD. CDR3 coding DNA: TGTGCCGCAGGTGGGGAGACCCAGTACTTC. The encoded protein is CAAGGETQYF.

At least ten counts were recorded for this clonotype. This rearrangement joins TRBV19 to TRBJ1-5; the D gene is possibly TRBD1 (5 bases). This CDR3 spans 15 amino acids. Germline-derived CDR1 and CDR2 are LNHDA and SQIVND (reference sequence). The germline V and J ends were trimmed by 3 bases and 2 bases, with 11 bases remaining between them. This CDR3 reads CASSMGGVGNQPQHF. CDR3 DNA sequence: TGTGCCAGTAGTATGGGAGGGGTTGGCAATCAGCCCCAGCATTTT.

The CDR3 nucleotides are TGTGCCAGGCTCCAAGGGGCGAGCAATCAGCCCCAGCATTTT. This translates into CARLQGASNQPQHF. This chain uses TRBV27 with TRBJ1-5; the D gene is possibly TRBD1 (5 bases). Germline CDR1 MNHEY, CDR2 SMNVEV (reference sequence). Trimming took 9 bases from V and 1 from J, leaving 13 bases between them. The CDR3 consists of 14 residues.

This clonotype has a single count. The chain is built from TRBV11-1 and TRBJ2-2, with TRBD1 as a possible D gene (6 bases). Between the trimmed V and J ends, which lost 5 bases and 6 bases, there was a span of 10 bases. The CDR3 runs 13 residues. Germline V gives CDR1 SGHAT, CDR2 FQDESV (reference sequence). The CDR3 region has the DNA TGTGCCAGCAGCCACCACAGGGCCGGGGAGCTGTTTTTT. Encoded protein: CASSHHRAGELFF.

There are a few counts of this clonotype. This chain links TRBV20-1 with TRBJ1-2; D remains ambiguous. This CDR3 comprises 14 residues. The V end lost 0 bases, the J end lost 3 bases, and 11 bases lay between the germline ends. Per the germline V gene, CDR1 is DFQATT and CDR2 is SNEGSKA (reference sequence). DNA of the CDR3: TGCAGTGCTAGAGATTTGCCAGAGCACTATGGCTACACCTTC. It translates to CSARDLPEHYGYTF.

V is TRBV12-3 or TRBV12-4 and J is TRBJ1-1; D is perhaps TRBD1 (5 bases). Between the trimmed V and J ends, which lost 3 bases and 9 bases, there was a span of 11 bases. This CDR3 spans 12 amino acids. As DNA, the CDR3 is TGTGCCAGCAGTTTGATGGAGGGGAAAGCTTTCTTT. It specifies CASSLMEGKAFF.

This clonotype was found a few times. V gene TRBV4-1 combines with J gene TRBJ1-4, with D possibly matching TRBD1 (5 bases). From germline, CDR1 is MGHRA and CDR2 YSYEKL. Deletions cut 0 bases from V and 0 bases from J, with 5 bases between. The CDR3 consists of 15 residues. The CDR3 reads CASSQEQATNEKLFF. CDR3 in DNA: TGCGCCAGCAGCCAAGAACAGGCAACTAATGAAAAACTGTTTTTT.

The V gene is TRBV2, the J gene TRBJ2-5, with D uncertain. V gave up 6 bases and J gave up 5 bases, with 10 bases separating them. The CDR3 is 12 amino acids. Germline V gene lookup returns CDR1 SNHLY and CDR2 FYNNEI. The CDR3 spells CASSQVAETQYF. The CDR3 bases are TGTGCCAGCAGCCAAGTCGCCGAGACCCAGTACTTC.

This clonotype was recorded many times. The chain employs TRBV10-3 and TRBJ1-2, with 7 bases lining up with TRBD1. With V trimmed by 2 bases and J by 0 bases, 6 bases remained unmatched. CDR1 and CDR2 from the germline V gene are ENHRY and SYGVKD. This CDR3 has 16 residues. Here the CDR3 DNA reads TGTGCCATCAGTGAGACTCAACAGGGGCCTAACTATGGCTACACCTTC. Translated, it gives CAISETQQGPNYGYTF.

This clonotype was counted ten times or more. The genes are TRBV7-9 and TRBJ1-5; possibly TRBD1 for D (6 bases). Germline-derived CDR1 and CDR2 are SEHNR and FQNEAQ (reference sequence). The CDR3 totals 15 residues. V lost 1 base and J 5 bases, leaving 12 bases between the germline ends. CDR3 residues: CASSLGTALYQPQHF. The CDR3 DNA reads as TGTGCCAGCAGCTTAGGGACAGCACTCTATCAGCCCCAGCATTTT.